This record concerns one TCR beta chain sequence. Its specific antigen is unknown. No much larger clonotype is one base removed from it; base qualities were not supplied. Libraries were prepared through 5' RACE. These reads were obtained on an Illumina HiSeq 2500. The second PCR ran for roughly 7 to 11 cycles and used a J-beta primer mix along with a sample-barcoded 5' primer. Each TCR beta cDNA molecule received a unique molecular identifier from a template-switch 5' adaptor carrying 12 random nucleotides. At least 3 million CDR3-containing paired-end reads were obtained from each sample. First-strand cDNA synthesis was performed from all RNA using the Mint cDNA synthesis kit, with priming by a TRBC-specific oligonucleotide. After uracil-DNA glycosylase treatment, a first 18-cycle PCR used universal primers M1SS and BC2_uni_R on all cDNA. The paper's processing steps were these. Each sample was normalized by randomly selecting 1 million high-quality reads, each carrying a distinct molecular identifier. Reads with shared molecular identifiers were discarded instead of being binned into consensus sequences. CDR3 identification, clonotype clustering and error correction used MiTCR with a Q25 quality threshold and the strictest error-elimination algorithm. A nonparametric unseen species model with Euler transformation was used to estimate lower-bound total TCR beta diversity. TCRdb handled the public reads itself, with Q25 trimming in fastp and clone calling in MiXCR, and kept productive beta chains. Rows matching on CDR3 protein sequence are summarized as one entry with the most common DNA and genes. The V and J calls, along with clone size, are taken from TCRdb and not from the paper's own processing. The sample data list under 800,000 distinct CDR3 sequences, and around 40% of these were observed just once. The ten most abundant clones make up roughly 19% of the sample.

The data derive from a study of blood T cells in healthy people across ages (dated by TCRdb to about 2015). With respect to the entire study: In model experiments, template switching captured about one uniquely barcoded TCR beta cDNA molecule for every two T cells. The study measured age-related changes in TCR beta repertoire diversity using deep sequencing normalized with unique cDNA molecular identifiers. The donors were split into four age groups: young (average around 15 years), middle-aged (39), aged (approximately 60) and long-lived (roughly 80). Donors of different ages were randomly distributed across sequencing lanes to avoid experimental bias. Using the same blood draw, the study looked at two additional independent replicas of 1 million unique cDNA reads for two donors, one aged 18 to 29 and the other aged 80 or older. Findings and caveats that apply to the study as a whole: Conclusive comparison of naive and antigen-experienced compartments was prevented by the profiling of bulk unsorted PBMCs. Estimates of total diversity based on one million sequenced T cells were considered lower bounds and underestimates. Observed TCR beta diversity per million T cells fell roughly linearly with age, and a significant reduction was already apparent by age around 40. A strong correlation was found between observed TCR beta diversity and the percentage of naive T cells measured by flow cytometry. Compared with the aged group, more naive CD4+ T cells, fewer expanded clones and increased TCR diversity were shown by the long-lived group, suggesting age selection. Because donor CMV infection status was unknown, age-related changes in expanded clonotypes were potentially confounded.

The cysteine opens and the phenylalanine closes a CDR3 of 13 amino acids. Only CDR3 DNA is held: 39 bases, read in frame from base 1. The germline V gene specifies ENHRY as CDR1 and SYGVKD as CDR2. The germline ends are 7 bases apart after V is trimmed by 5 bases and J by 1 base. Donors were 35 to 40 systemically healthy Caucasian individuals from Russia aged 6 to 90 years. Each donor gave roughly 9 milliliters of peripheral blood, drawn into EDTA-treated Vacutainer tubes. Ficoll-Paque density-gradient centrifugation was used to isolate PBMCs, with at least 7 million per sample. Trizol reagent was used to extract total RNA from PBMCs, with at least 5 micrograms per sample. Naive CD45RAhigh/CD27high T cell percentages were measured by flow cytometry on a PBMC aliquot from every donor.

The TCR was taken from a woman aged 60-70 years in good health. The chain employs TRBV10-3 and TRBJ2-3; no confident D gene assignment can be made. The source material was blood. The CDR3 protein is CAISKWGTDTQYF. The DNA sequence is given as TGTGCCATCAGTAAGTGGGGCACAGATACGCAGTATTTT.